Given below is one T cell receptor beta chain in context. No antigen is known for it. Blood CD8+ and CD4+ T cells underwent high-throughput TCR beta sequencing. Looked up from germline, CDR1 is SQVTM and CDR2 is ANQGSEA. CDR3 length equals 13 residues. The ends were cut back, 4 bases at V and 1 base at J, with 10 bases in the middle. This specimen comes from a study of CD8 T cells in Susac syndrome. General study results and limits: The TCR sequencing and HLA analysis in the study involved a relatively small number of individuals, as the study acknowledged.

An amount of RNA that ranged from roughly 0.45 to 1 ug was reverse transcribed with random hexamers. MiXCR was run by TCRdb on the immunoSEQ multiplex PCR reads, yielding one entry per CDR3 protein. Here the sample spans just over 300,000 distinct CDR3 sequences, 92% being singletons. V gene TRBV29-1 combines with J gene TRBJ1-1, with D possibly being TRBD1 (5 bases). Sequenced sample: CD4+ T cells from PBMCs. The sequence came from a human donor with multiple sclerosis. The CDR3 bases are TGCAGCGTTGGACTACAGGCGAACACTGAAGCTTTCTTT. Protein product: CSVGLQANTEAFF.